Each of the 30 T cell receptor beta chains below was sequenced from the same sample in a study of OX40 agonist ivuxolimab in advanced cancers. Method: immunoSEQ multiplex PCR; TCRdb's copy keeps in-frame clones and lacks some. This sample has fewer than 100,000 clones, with roughly nine tenths found just once. Material: CD4+ or CD8+ T cells sorted from blood, obtained in a trial of the OX40 agonist ivuxolimab. These receptors originate from an adult with an advanced solid tumor such as melanoma, head and neck, liver or kidney cancer.

The CDR3 protein is CASSSYTSAGGSSYEQYF. CDR3 bases: TGTGCCAGCAGCTCTTATACCTCTGCGGGAGGGTCCTCCTACGAGCAGTACTTC. The chain is built from TRBV7-9 and TRBJ2-7, with TRBD2 matching over 9 bases. This CDR3 region has 18 residues. Germline loops: CDR1 SEHNR, CDR2 FQNEAQ (reference sequence). With 4 bases clipped from V and 0 bases from J, the junction kept 13 bases outside the gene matches.

The V call is TRBV29-1, the J call TRBJ2-5, with 9 bases matching TRBD1. CDR1 SQVTM and CDR2 ANQGSEA come from the germline V gene. V shed 2 bases, J shed 2 bases, and the junction held 15 bases outside the gene matches. The CDR3 is made up of 18 amino acids. The CDR3, as DNA: TGCAGCGTTGAATTCTGGGCGGGACAGGGAGGGGGTCAAGAGACCCAGTACTTC. Translated, it gives CSVEFWAGQGGGQETQYF.

The chain joins TRBV11-2 to TRBJ2-5; possibly TRBD1 for D (5 bases). Germline values: CDR1 SGHAT, CDR2 FQNNGV. This CDR3 comprises 16 residues. Trimming cost V 0 bases and J 0 bases, with 11 bases left between them. The CDR3 bases are TGTGCCAGCAGCTTAGAGTGGGGCAGATACCAAGAGACCCAGTACTTC. It codes for CASSLEWGRYQETQYF.

This chain links TRBV6-5 with TRBJ2-2, with D possibly being TRBD2 (6 bases). With 6 bases removed from V and 0 bases from J, the gap between germline ends came to 11 bases. The CDR3 runs 15 residues. The germline CDR1 and CDR2 sequences are MNHEY and SVGAGI. The CDR3 coding sequence is TGTGCCAGCAGAAGGGGACTCGCGAACACCGGGGAGCTGTTTTTT. This gives the protein CASRRGLANTGELFF.

This chain connects TRBV7-9 to TRBJ2-7, with D possibly being TRBD2 (6 bases). The germline V gene encodes CDR1 SEHNR and CDR2 FQNEAQ (reference sequence). The length of the CDR3 is 13 residues. Trimming took off 3 bases at V and 5 bases at J, with 11 bases between the two ends. CDR3 nucleotides: TGTGCCAGCAGCTTTGGAGGGCCAGACGAGCAGTACTTC. This codes for CASSFGGPDEQYF. The variable domain in full, completed from reference TRBV7-9 and TRBJ2-7, reads DTGVSQNPRHKITKRGQNVTFRCDPISEHNRLYWYRQTLGQGPEFLTYFQNEAQLEKSRLLSDRFSAERPKGSFSTLEIQRTEQGDSAMYLCASSFGGPDEQYFGPGTRLTVT.

J is TRBJ1-2 and V is TRBV7-9; D possibly corresponds to TRBD1 (6 bases). CDR1 and CDR2 (germline): SEHNR, FQNEAQ (reference sequence). Trimming cost V 8 bases and J 8 bases, with 15 bases left between them. CDR3 length: 12 amino acids. CDR3 protein: CASGRGRGGYTF. CDR3 DNA: TGTGCCAGCGGCCGGGGCAGGGGCGGCTACACCTTC. The variable domain in full, with the rest retrieved from reference TRBV7-9 and TRBJ1-2, is DTGVSQNPRHKITKRGQNVTFRCDPISEHNRLYWYRQTLGQGPEFLTYFQNEAQLEKSRLLSDRFSAERPKGSFSTLEIQRTEQGDSAMYLCASGRGRGGYTFGSGTRLTVV.

This clone has just one count. This chain joins TRBV12-1 and TRBJ1-2; TRBD1, the table's D call, was not compared with the DNA. TRBV12-1 corresponds to a pseudogene. This CDR3 is built from 15 residues. The CDR3 sequence is CASSSGQGVNYGYTF. CDR3 nucleotide sequence: TGTGCCAGCAGCTCCGGACAGGGAGTTAACTATGGCTACACCTTC.

This chain uses TRBV7-9 with TRBJ2-7, with TRBD2 identical over 10 bases. There are 15 residues in the CDR3. Trimming took 4 bases from V and 5 from J; bases not matched to a gene: 8. Germline assignment: CDR1 SEHNR and CDR2 FQNEAQ (reference sequence). Here the CDR3 DNA reads TGTGCCAGCAGCTGGGAGCCTAGCGGGAGAAACGAGCAGTACTTC. This codes for CASSWEPSGRNEQYF. The full variable domain, with the rest looked up from reference TRBV7-9 and TRBJ2-7, is DTGVSQNPRHKITKRGQNVTFRCDPISEHNRLYWYRQTLGQGPEFLTYFQNEAQLEKSRLLSDRFSAERPKGSFSTLEIQRTEQGDSAMYLCASSWEPSGRNEQYFGPGTRLTVT.

This clone has a handful of counts. The rearrangement uses TRBV7-9 and TRBJ1-2; 9 bases match TRBD1. The CDR3 is made up of 13 amino acids. The V segment lost 5 bases and the J segment 4 bases; nucleotides outside the gene matches: 2. Germline CDR1 reads SEHNR; CDR2 reads FQNEAQ (reference sequence). CDR3 nucleotides: TGTGCCAGCAGCCCGGGACAGGGCTATGGCTACACCTTC. Amino acids: CASSPGQGYGYTF.

In its sample, this clone was seen a few times. The V gene is TRBV7-9, the J gene TRBJ1-2, with D hard to call. Trimming removed 1 base from V and 4 bases from J, with 4 bases in between. This CDR3 has 12 residues. Germline CDR1 SEHNR, CDR2 FQNEAQ (reference sequence). This chain's CDR3 is CASSLVSYGYTF. The CDR3 DNA reads as TGTGCCAGCAGCTTAGTTAGCTATGGCTACACCTTC.

The chain carries TRBV11-2 and TRBJ2-5; 13 positions match TRBD2. This CDR3 spans 16 amino acids. The germline V gene has CDR1 SGHAT and CDR2 FQNNGV. The junction had 8 bases not matched to a gene; V was cut back by 5 bases and J by 5 bases. CDR3 residues: CASSPPGLAGAETQYF. The DNA of the CDR3 is TGTGCCAGCAGCCCCCCCGGACTAGCGGGAGCGGAGACCCAGTACTTC.

This chain uses TRBV30 with TRBJ2-7, with D possibly being TRBD1 or TRBD2 (6 bases each). CDR1 is GTSNPN, CDR2 SVGIG, per germline (reference sequence). Trimming shortened V by 0 bases and J by 5 bases, and 11 bases separated the two germline ends. The CDR3 totals 13 residues. The DNA of the CDR3 is TGTGCCTGGAGTGTCGGGGGCAGTAACGAGCAGTACTTC. Amino acids: CAWSVGGSNEQYF.

The rearrangement joins TRBV5-4 to TRBJ2-3; TRBD2 matches at 8 bases. CDR3 length: 12 residues. Germline V gene lookup returns CDR1 SGHNT and CDR2 YYREEE (reference sequence). In DNA form, the CDR3 reads TGTACACGGGGGGGCAATGCAGATACGCAGTATTTT. As protein: CTRGGNADTQYF.

The rearrangement uses TRBV7-9 and TRBJ1-4; D gene uncertain. V lost 3 bases to trimming and J lost 5 bases, with 7 bases between them. Germline assignment: CDR1 SEHNR and CDR2 FQNEAQ (reference sequence). The CDR3 runs 13 residues. The CDR3 coding sequence is TGTGCCAGCAGCTTGGGTCCAAATGAAAAACTGTTTTTT. This gives the protein CASSLGPNEKLFF.

V gene TRBV7-9 combines with J gene TRBJ2-7; 8 bases match TRBD2. This CDR3 contains 15 residues. The junction had 6 bases not matched to a gene; V was cut back by 4 bases and J by 1 base. The germline CDR1 and CDR2 sequences are SEHNR and FQNEAQ (reference sequence). DNA for the CDR3: TGTGCCAGCAGCTCGGAGCGGGAGATATCCTACGAGCAGTACTTC. It encodes CASSSEREISYEQYF.

This clone was found once. The chain has TRBV7-3 and TRBJ2-7; the D is unclear. The germline V and J ends were trimmed by 5 bases and 2 bases, with 19 bases remaining between them. Germline-derived CDR1 and CDR2 are SGHTA and FQGTGA. The CDR3 runs 16 residues. The CDR3: CASSQGFFEKPYEQYF. The DNA for the CDR3 is TGTGCCAGCAGCCAAGGCTTTTTTGAGAAACCCTACGAGCAGTACTTC.

V and J are TRBV10-3 and TRBJ2-1; TRBD2 is a possible D gene (6 bases). The CDR3 contains 16 residues. Germline V gene lookup returns CDR1 ENHRY and CDR2 SYGVKD. Trimming took off 6 bases at V and 0 bases at J, with 15 bases between the two ends. The CDR3 reads CAISAPGTPSYNEQFF. The CDR3 DNA reads as TGTGCCATCAGCGCCCCCGGGACTCCCTCCTACAATGAGCAGTTCTTC.

This rearrangement joins TRBV5-4 to TRBJ2-3; D is perhaps TRBD1 or TRBD2 (5 bases each). Germline CDR1 reads SGHNT; CDR2 reads YYREEE (reference sequence). The CDR3 extends over 15 amino acids. V was pared by 1 base and J by 3 bases, with 12 bases between. DNA of the CDR3: TGTGCCAGCAGCTTGTGGGAGACAGCAACAGATACGCAGTATTTT. It specifies CASSLWETATDTQYF. Drawing the rest from reference TRBV5-4 and TRBJ2-3, the complete variable domain is ETGVTQSPTHLIKTRGQQVTLRCSSQSGHNTVSWYQQALGQGPQFIFQYYREEENGRGNFPPRFSGLQFPNYSSELNVNALELDDSALYLCASSLWETATDTQYFGPGTRLTVL.

The V and J genes are TRBV10-1 and TRBJ2-7; 15 nucleotides line up with TRBD2. This CDR3 spans 15 amino acids. Germline CDR1 is WNHNN and CDR2 is SYGVQD (reference sequence). After removal of 5 bases from V and 4 bases from J, the junction contained 3 bases not matched to a gene. This CDR3 is CASSPGLAGGYEQYF. Written as DNA, the CDR3 is TGCGCCAGCAGTCCTGGACTAGCGGGAGGGTACGAGCAGTACTTC.

This chain joins TRBV7-6 and TRBJ2-1; possibly TRBD1 for D (6 bases). V lost 6 bases, J lost 5 bases, and 20 bases lay in between. The CDR3 runs 16 residues. From germline, CDR1 is SGHVS and CDR2 FNYEAQ. The CDR3 reads CASSRNRATPNNEQFF. DNA for the CDR3: TGTGCCAGCAGTCGCAACAGGGCGACGCCCAACAATGAGCAGTTCTTC.

This clone was observed once. The chain has TRBV28 and TRBJ1-1; possible D gene TRBD1, 6 bases. Trimming removed 6 bases at V and 5 bases at J, with 13 bases between. Germline V gene lookup returns CDR1 MDHEN and CDR2 SYDVKM. The CDR3 consists of 13 residues. Here the CDR3 DNA reads TGTGCCAGCAGGGAACAGGGCGGGACTGAAGCTTTCTTT. Amino acids: CASREQGGTEAFF.

This clone was detected a few times. The V call is TRBV5-4, the J call TRBJ1-4, with D unclear. Trimming took off 0 bases at V and 3 bases at J, with 6 bases between the two ends. The germline V gene has CDR1 SGHNT and CDR2 YYREEE (reference sequence). The CDR3 extends over 14 amino acids. The CDR3 spells CASSLDQSNEKLFF. CDR3 DNA: TGTGCCAGCAGCTTGGATCAGTCTAATGAAAAACTGTTTTTT.

The chain employs TRBV14 and TRBJ1-4, with TRBD1 as a possible D gene (5 bases). V was clipped by 0 bases and J by 8 bases, with 16 bases between them. Germline loops: CDR1 SGHDN, CDR2 FVKESK. This CDR3 is 16 amino acids long. Here the CDR3 DNA reads TGTGCCAGCAGCCAAGATATAGGGGACCCCGGAGAAAAACTGTTTTTT. Its protein product is CASSQDIGDPGEKLFF.

The chain is built from TRBV27 and TRBJ2-2, with 7 nucleotides matching TRBD2. V lost 4 bases, J lost 2 bases, and 7 bases stayed unmatched. The CDR3 is made up of 16 amino acids. The germline V gene has CDR1 MNHEY and CDR2 SMNVEV (reference sequence). The CDR3 DNA is TGTGCCAGCAGTTCCCGTCTAGCGGCAAACACCGGGGAGCTGTTTTTT. Encoded protein: CASSSRLAANTGELFF.

This clone was seen a handful of times. This chain connects TRBV2 to TRBJ1-2, with a possible D match to TRBD1 (6 bases). This CDR3 comprises 12 residues. Looked up from germline, CDR1 is SNHLY and CDR2 is FYNNEI. V was cut by 6 bases and J by 4 bases, with 9 bases left in between. DNA of the CDR3: TGTGCCAGCAGCAGGGGTACCTATGGCTACACCTTC. It yields the protein CASSRGTYGYTF.

The rearrangement uses TRBV7-2 and TRBJ2-1, with D perhaps matching TRBD1 or TRBD2 (5 bases each). The length of the CDR3 is 13 residues. Germline loops: CDR1 SGHTA, CDR2 FQGNSA. Trimming took off 5 bases at V and 10 bases at J, with 15 bases between the two ends. The CDR3 protein is CASSPGPGSEQFF. CDR3 nucleotides: TGTGCCAGCAGCCCGGGACCGGGGTCCGAGCAGTTCTTC.

This clone showed up just once. The chain recombines TRBV30 with TRBJ2-7, with D perhaps given as TRBD1 or TRBD2 (6 bases each). The CDR3 is made up of 14 amino acids. Germline values: CDR1 GTSNPN, CDR2 SVGIG (reference sequence). The germline V and J ends were trimmed by 4 bases and 7 bases, with 20 bases remaining between them. CDR3 coding DNA: TGTGCCTGGACATCGGGGGCGGGACCGGGAGAGCAGTACTTC. It specifies CAWTSGAGPGEQYF.

The V gene is TRBV18, the J gene TRBJ1-5; D may be TRBD1 (5 bases). Trimming cost V 0 bases and J 0 bases, with 6 bases left between them. This CDR3 spans 15 amino acids. Per germline, CDR1 KGHSH and CDR2 LQKENI. CDR3 coding DNA: TGTGCCAGCTCACCACCGGGACTTAGCAATCAGCCCCAGCATTTT. Protein: CASSPPGLSNQPQHF.

The V gene is TRBV7-9, the J gene TRBJ1-4, with 10 bases aligning to TRBD1. V lost 3 bases to trimming and J lost 8 bases; unmatched junction nucleotides: 3. The CDR3 totals 14 residues. Germline V gives CDR1 SEHNR, CDR2 FQNEAQ (reference sequence). CDR3 nucleotides: TGTGCCAGCAGCTTTGGGACAGGGGAAGAAAAACTGTTTTTT. It encodes CASSFGTGEEKLFF.

The V and J genes are TRBV27 and TRBJ2-3; tentative D call: TRBD1 (6 bases). The CDR3 extends over 15 amino acids. Looked up from germline, CDR1 is MNHEY and CDR2 is SMNVEV (reference sequence). Trimming shortened V by 2 bases and J by 3 bases, and 12 bases separated the two germline ends. Here the CDR3 DNA reads TGTGCCAGCAGTTTACGACAGGTGAAGACAGATACGCAGTATTTT. Translating it yields CASSLRQVKTDTQYF.